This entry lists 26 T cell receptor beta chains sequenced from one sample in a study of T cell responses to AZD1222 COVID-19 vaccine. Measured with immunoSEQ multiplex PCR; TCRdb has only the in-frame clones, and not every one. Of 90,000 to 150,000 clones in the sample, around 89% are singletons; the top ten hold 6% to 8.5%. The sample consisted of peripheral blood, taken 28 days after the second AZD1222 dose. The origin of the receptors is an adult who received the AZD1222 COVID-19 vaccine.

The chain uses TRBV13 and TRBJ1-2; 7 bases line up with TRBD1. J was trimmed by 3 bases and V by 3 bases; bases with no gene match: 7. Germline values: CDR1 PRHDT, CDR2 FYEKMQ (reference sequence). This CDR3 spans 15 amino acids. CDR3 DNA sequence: TGTGCCAGCAGCTTTAACGCAGGGGGGGACTATGGCTACACCTTC. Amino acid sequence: CASSFNAGGDYGYTF.

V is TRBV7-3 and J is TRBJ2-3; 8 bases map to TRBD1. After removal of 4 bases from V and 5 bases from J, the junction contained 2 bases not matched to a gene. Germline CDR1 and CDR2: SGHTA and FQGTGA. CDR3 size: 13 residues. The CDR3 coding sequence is TGTGCCAGCAGCTCACAGGGGGTAGATACGCAGTATTTT. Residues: CASSSQGVDTQYF.

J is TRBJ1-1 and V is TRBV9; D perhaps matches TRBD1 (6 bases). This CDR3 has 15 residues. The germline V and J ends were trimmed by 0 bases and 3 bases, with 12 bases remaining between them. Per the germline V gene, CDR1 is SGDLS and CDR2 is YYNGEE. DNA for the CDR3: TGTGCCAGCAGCGTAGCGGCAGGGGAGGACACTGAAGCTTTCTTT. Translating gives CASSVAAGEDTEAFF.

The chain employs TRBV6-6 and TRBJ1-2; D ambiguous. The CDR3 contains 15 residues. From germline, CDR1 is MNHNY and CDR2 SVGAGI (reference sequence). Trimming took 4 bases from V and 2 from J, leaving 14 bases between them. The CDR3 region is CASSSPVEGNYGYTF. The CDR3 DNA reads TGTGCCAGCAGTTCCCCAGTGGAGGGCAACTATGGCTACACCTTC.

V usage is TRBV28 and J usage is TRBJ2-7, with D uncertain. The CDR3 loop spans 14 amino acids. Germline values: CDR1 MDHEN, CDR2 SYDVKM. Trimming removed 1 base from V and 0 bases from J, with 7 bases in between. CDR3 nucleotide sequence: TGTGCCAGCAGTTTATTACATAGCTCCTACGAGCAGTACTTC. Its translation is CASSLLHSSYEQYF.

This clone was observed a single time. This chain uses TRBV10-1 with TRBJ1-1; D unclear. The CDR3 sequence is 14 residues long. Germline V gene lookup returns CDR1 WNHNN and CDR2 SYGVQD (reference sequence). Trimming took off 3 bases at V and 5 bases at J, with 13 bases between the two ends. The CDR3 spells CASSEGGVGTEAFF. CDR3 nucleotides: TGCGCCAGCAGTGAAGGCGGGGTAGGGACTGAAGCTTTCTTT.

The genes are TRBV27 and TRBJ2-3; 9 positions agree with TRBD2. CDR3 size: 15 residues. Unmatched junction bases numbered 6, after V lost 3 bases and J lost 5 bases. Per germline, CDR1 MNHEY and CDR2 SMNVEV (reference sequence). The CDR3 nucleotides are TGTGCCAGCAGTTTGGCGGGGGGGCGGAAAGATACGCAGTATTTT. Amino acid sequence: CASSLAGGRKDTQYF.

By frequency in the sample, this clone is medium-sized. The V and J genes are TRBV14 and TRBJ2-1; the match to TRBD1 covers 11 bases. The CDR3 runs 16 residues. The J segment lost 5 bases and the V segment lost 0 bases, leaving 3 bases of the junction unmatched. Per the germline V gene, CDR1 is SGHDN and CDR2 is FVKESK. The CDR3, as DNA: TGTGCCAGCAGCCAAGACCCGGGACAGGGGGACAATGAGCAGTTCTTC. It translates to CASSQDPGQGDNEQFF. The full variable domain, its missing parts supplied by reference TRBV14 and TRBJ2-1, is EAGVTQFPSHSVIEKGQTVTLRCDPISGHDNLYWYRRVMGKEIKFLLHFVKESKQDESGMPNNRFLAERTGGTYSTLKVQPAELEDSGVYFCASSQDPGQGDNEQFFGPGTRLTVL.

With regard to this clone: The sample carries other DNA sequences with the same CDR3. The CDR3 DNA sequence: TGTGCCAGCAGTTTAGCAGGCACAGATACGCAGTATTTT. Its protein is CASSLAGTDTQYF. The rearrangement links TRBV12-3 or TRBV12-4 to TRBJ2-3, with D uncertain. The CDR3 contains 13 residues. The V gene lost 0 bases and the J gene lost 1 base, with 2 bases spanning the gap.

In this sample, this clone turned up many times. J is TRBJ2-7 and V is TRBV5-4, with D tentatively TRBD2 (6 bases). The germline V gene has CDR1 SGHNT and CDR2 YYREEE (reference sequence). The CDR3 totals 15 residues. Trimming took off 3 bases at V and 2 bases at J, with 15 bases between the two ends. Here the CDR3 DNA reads TGTGCCAGCAGCTCACAAGGACTACTTACCTACGAGCAGTACTTC. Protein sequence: CASSSQGLLTYEQYF.

The DNA of the CDR3 is TGTGCCAGCAGCTTAGGGGTCGGTATCACAGATACGCAGTATTTT. Its protein is CASSLGVGITDTQYF. The rearrangement joins TRBV7-3 to TRBJ2-3, with D hard to call. V lost 2 bases to trimming and J lost 2 bases, with 11 bases between them. Germline assignment: CDR1 SGHTA and CDR2 FQGTGA. The CDR3 sequence is 15 residues long.

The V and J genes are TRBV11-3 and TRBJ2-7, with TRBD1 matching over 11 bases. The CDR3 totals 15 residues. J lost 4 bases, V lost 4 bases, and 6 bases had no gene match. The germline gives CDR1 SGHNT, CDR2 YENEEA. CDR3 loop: CASSSDRGHPYEQYF. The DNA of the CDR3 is TGTGCCAGCAGCTCGGACAGGGGGCACCCTTACGAGCAGTACTTC.

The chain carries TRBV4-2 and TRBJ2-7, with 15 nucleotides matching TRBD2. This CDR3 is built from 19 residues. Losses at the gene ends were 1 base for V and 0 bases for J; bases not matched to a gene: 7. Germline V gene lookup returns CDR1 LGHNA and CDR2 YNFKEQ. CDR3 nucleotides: TGTGCCAGCAGCCAAGTGCCCGGACTAGCGGGGGGGAGCTCCTACGAGCAGTACTTC. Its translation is CASSQVPGLAGGSSYEQYF.

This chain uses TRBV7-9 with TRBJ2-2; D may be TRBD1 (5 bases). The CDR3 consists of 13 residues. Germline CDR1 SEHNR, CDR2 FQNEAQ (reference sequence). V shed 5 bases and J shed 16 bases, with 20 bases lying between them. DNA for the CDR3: TGTGCCAGCAGCGCCTCGACAGATCTTGAGGCGTTTTTT. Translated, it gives CASSASTDLEAFF.

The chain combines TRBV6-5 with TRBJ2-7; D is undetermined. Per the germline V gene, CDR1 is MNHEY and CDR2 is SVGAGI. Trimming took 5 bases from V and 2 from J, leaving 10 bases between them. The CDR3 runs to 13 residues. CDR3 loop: CASSTHGAYEQYF. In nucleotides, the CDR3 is TGTGCCAGCAGTACACACGGTGCCTACGAGCAGTACTTC.

The CDR3 sequence: CAWSLGGRTDTQYF. CDR3 nucleotide sequence: TGTGCCTGGAGTCTGGGCGGGAGGACAGATACGCAGTATTTT. This rearrangement joins TRBV30 to TRBJ2-3, with 8 bases fitting TRBD2. The CDR3 loop spans 14 amino acids. With V trimmed by 2 bases and J by 3 bases, 4 bases remained unmatched. CDR1 is GTSNPN, CDR2 SVGIG, per germline (reference sequence).

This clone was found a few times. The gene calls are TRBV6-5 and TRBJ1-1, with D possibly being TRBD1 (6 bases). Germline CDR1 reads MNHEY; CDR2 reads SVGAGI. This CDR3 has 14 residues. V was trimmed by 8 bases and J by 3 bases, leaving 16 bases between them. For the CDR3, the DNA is TGTGCCAGCCACCGGGACAAGGGGTACACTGAAGCTTTCTTT. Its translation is CASHRDKGYTEAFF.

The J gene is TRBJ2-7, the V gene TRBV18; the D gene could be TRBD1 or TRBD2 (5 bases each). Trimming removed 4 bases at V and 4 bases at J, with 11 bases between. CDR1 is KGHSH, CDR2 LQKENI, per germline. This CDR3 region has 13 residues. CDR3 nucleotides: TGTGCCAGCTCACTTGGGACGGGTTACGAGCAGTACTTC. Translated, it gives CASSLGTGYEQYF.

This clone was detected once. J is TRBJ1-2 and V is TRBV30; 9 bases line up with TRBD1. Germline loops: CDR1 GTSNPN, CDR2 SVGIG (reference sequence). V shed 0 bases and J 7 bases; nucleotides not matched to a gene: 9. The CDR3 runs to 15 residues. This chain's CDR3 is CAWSVPSTGGRGYTF. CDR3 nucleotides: TGTGCCTGGAGTGTACCGAGCACAGGGGGCCGTGGCTACACCTTC.

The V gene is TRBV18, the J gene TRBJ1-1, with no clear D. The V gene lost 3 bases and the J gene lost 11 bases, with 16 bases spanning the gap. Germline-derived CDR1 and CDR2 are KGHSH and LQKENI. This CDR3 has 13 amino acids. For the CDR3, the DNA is TGTGCCAGCTCACCCGCTCGTAACATGGGGGCTTTCTTT. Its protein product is CASSPARNMGAFF.

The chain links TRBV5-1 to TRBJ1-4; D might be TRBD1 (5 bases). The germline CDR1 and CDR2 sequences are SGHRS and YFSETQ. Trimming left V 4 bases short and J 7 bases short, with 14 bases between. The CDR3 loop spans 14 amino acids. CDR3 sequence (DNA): TGCGCCAGCAGCCCTCAGTTGGGGGGTGAAAAACTGTTTTTT. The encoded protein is CASSPQLGGEKLFF.

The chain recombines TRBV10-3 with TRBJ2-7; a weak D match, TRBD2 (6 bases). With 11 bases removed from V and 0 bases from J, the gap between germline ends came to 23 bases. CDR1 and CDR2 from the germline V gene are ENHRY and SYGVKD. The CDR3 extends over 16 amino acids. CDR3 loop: CAPLAGWRRISYEQYF. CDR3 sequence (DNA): TGTGCCCCTCTCGCGGGGTGGAGGCGGATCTCCTACGAGCAGTACTTC.

CDR3 loop: CASSKVNRGRLTSTDTQYF. The CDR3 bases are TGTGCCAGCAGCAAAGTAAACAGGGGACGTCTCACTAGCACAGATACGCAGTATTTT. The rearrangement joins TRBV21-1 to TRBJ2-3; the tabulated D call, TRBD1, remains unverified against the DNA. TRBV21-1 is listed as a pseudogene. This CDR3 has 19 residues.

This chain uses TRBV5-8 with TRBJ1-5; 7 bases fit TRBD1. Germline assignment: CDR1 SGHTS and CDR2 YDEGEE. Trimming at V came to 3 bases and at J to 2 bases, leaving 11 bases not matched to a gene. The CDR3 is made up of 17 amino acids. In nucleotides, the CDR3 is TGTGCCAGCAGCTCACCCAACTGGGACAGCGGCAATCAGCCCCAGCATTTT. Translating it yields CASSSPNWDSGNQPQHF.

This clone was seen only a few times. The CDR3 is CASSSLAGGFYEQYF. Written as DNA, the CDR3 is TGTGCCAGTAGTAGTCTAGCGGGAGGTTTCTACGAGCAGTACTTC. V usage is TRBV19 and J usage is TRBJ2-7, with 11 bases that match TRBD2. Trimming took 4 bases from V and 3 from J; bases not matched to a gene: 5. Per the germline V gene, CDR1 is LNHDA and CDR2 is SQIVND (reference sequence). The CDR3 has 15 residues. Full variable domain (rest looked up from reference TRBV19 and TRBJ2-7): DGGITQSPKYLFRKEGQNVTLSCEQNLNHDAMYWYRQDPGQGLRLIYYSQIVNDFQKGDIAEGYSVSREKKESFPLTVTSAQKNPTAFYLCASSSLAGGFYEQYFGPGTRLTVT.

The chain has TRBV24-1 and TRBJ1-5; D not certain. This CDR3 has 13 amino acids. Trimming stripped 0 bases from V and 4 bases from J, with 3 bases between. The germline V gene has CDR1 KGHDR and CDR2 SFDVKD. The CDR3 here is CATSDLGNQPQHF. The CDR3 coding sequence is TGTGCCACCAGTGATTTGGGGAATCAGCCCCAGCATTTT.